These T cell receptor beta chains were read from a single sample in a study of T cell responses to AZD1222 COVID-19 vaccine. Profiling relied on immunoSEQ multiplex PCR, and the TCRdb table lists in-frame clones only, not all of them. Of approximately 110,000 clones listed, roughly 84% are singletons. Sequenced here: peripheral blood, sampled on day 0 of AZD1222 vaccination. The source is an adult in good health. Both conserved end residues are trimmed from each CDR3.

j_call v_call cdr3_aa
TRBJ2-5 TRBV6-4 ASSEGGGTQY
TRBJ2-7 TRBV27 ASSPKTGYEQY
TRBJ1-2 TRBV11-1 ATGGYT
TRBJ1-2 TRBV5-4 ASSLAQQGLGDGYT
TRBJ2-7 TRBV27 ASSFQGRHYEQY
TRBJ1-1 TRBV29-1 SVVNRAATEAF
TRBJ2-7 TRBV5-1 ASSGGVEQY
TRBJ2-7 TRBV6-1 ASSDPGATSYEQY
TRBJ1-2 TRBV19 ASSTGQGAGGYT
TRBJ2-3 TRBV5-1 ASSFRTSADTQY
TRBJ2-5 TRBV6-2/TRBV6-3 ASSYHVGTKETQY
TRBJ2-3 TRBV5-6 ASRGAGEGDTQY
TRBJ1-1 TRBV7-9 ASVRGRLGRTF
TRBJ1-4 TRBV7-8 ASSFVPGSEKLF
TRBJ1-6 TRBV3-1/TRBV3-2 ASSLLDGEGSPLH
TRBJ1-1 TRBV6-1 ASSESIGNTEAF
TRBJ2-3 TRBV2 ASMAARTDTQY
TRBJ2-3 TRBV7-2 ASSPSGGADTQY
TRBJ2-7 TRBV3-1/TRBV3-2 ASSSRGWYEQY
TRBJ2-3 TRBV5-4 ASSKPMGRNVGGDTQY
TRBJ1-2 TRBV5-4 ASSFGQGAEGYT
TRBJ2-1 TRBV7-8 ASSPLTSYNEQF
TRBJ2-7 TRBV7-9 ASSPSTPLRGGYEQY
TRBJ1-5 TRBV19 ASSPGTAYQPQH
TRBJ1-2 TRBV6-5 ASSYSTGVYGYT
TRBJ1-1 TRBV5-6 ASSLGQGMMNTEAF
TRBJ2-7 TRBV7-2 ASSLGGQGYEQY
TRBJ2-1 TRBV29-1 SAGTEEQF
TRBJ1-1 TRBV5-1 ASSLGGGGNTEAF
TRBJ2-3 TRBV2 ASRGETDTQY
TRBJ2-7 TRBV11-2 ASSPSIEQY
TRBJ2-7 TRBV27 ASSRYGKSYEQY
TRBJ1-2 TRBV7-2 ASNPQRGGYGYT
TRBJ1-2 TRBV6-4 ASSPRGGGAHTIGYT
TRBJ2-7 TRBV7-9 ASSHPRWAYEQY
TRBJ1-2 TRBV7-9 ASSSAGQGIGYT
TRBJ1-1 TRBV5-1 ASSPSGTDEAF
TRBJ1-2 TRBV13 ASSSRGGGNGYT
TRBJ1-1 TRBV9 ASSVGDKNTEAF
TRBJ1-2 TRBV19 ATLFGDHLHLGYT
TRBJ2-7 TRBV5-1 ASSLGQGASGPYEQY
TRBJ2-1 TRBV3-1/TRBV3-2 ASSQDTSSDEQF
TRBJ2-3 TRBV2 ASSAATSGGTDTQY
TRBJ1-1 TRBV10-2 ASSPTGTNTEAF
TRBJ1-2 TRBV29-1 SVDRLLETGGYGYT
TRBJ2-1 TRBV27 ASSRIQGAGQF
TRBJ1-5 TRBV10-3 AISDSGGRQPQH
TRBJ2-7 TRBV19 ASSQGQVGSYEQY
TRBJ1-2 TRBV6-5 ASRNTGMYGYT
TRBJ2-3 TRBV6-6 ASSLYSGGVGTDTQY
TRBJ2-2 TRBV10-1 ATSDISLTGELF
TRBJ1-2 TRBV6-4 ASSDTGTGVYNYGYT
TRBJ1-1 TRBV6-6 ASSGTSGAEAF
TRBJ2-1 TRBV5-1 ASSLGDSNNEQF